The present T cell receptor (beta chain) was sequenced within a study of blood T cell repertoires in COVID-19. In the study overall: Samples taken during acute and convalescent COVID-19 were collected in the United States, Italy and Spain. Nucleic acid was either cDNA or gDNA, and it came from T cells, B-cell-depleted T cells, or PBMCs.

Produced via immunoSEQ multiplex PCR; TCRdb's table is partial and in-frame only. Of about 140,000 clones detected, about 86% appear once; the ten largest clones hold approximately 4%. This clone turned up a few times. The CDR3 totals 13 residues. CDR1 and CDR2 from the germline V gene are MNHNY and SVGAGI (reference sequence). V shed 2 bases, J shed 6 bases, and the junction held 3 bases outside the gene matches. What was sequenced was peripheral blood. The sequence came from a woman aged 40-49 years with acute or convalescent COVID-19. The chain is built from TRBV6-6 and TRBJ1-2; 7 nucleotides line up with TRBD1. For the CDR3, the DNA is TGTGCCAGCAGTTACGGACAGGCTAATGGCTACACCTTC. It encodes CASSYGQANGYTF.